This T cell receptor beta chain was identified during a study of blood T cell repertoires in COVID-19. Study details: There were acute and convalescent COVID-19 samples, and they came from the United States, Italy and Spain. From T cells, B-cell-depleted T cells, or PBMCs came the material, which was cDNA or gDNA.

Measured with immunoSEQ multiplex PCR; TCRdb has only the in-frame clones, and not every one. The sample shows some 100,000 clones, roughly 84% of them seen only once. Unmatched junction bases numbered 11, after V lost 1 base and J lost 7 bases. The germline V gene has CDR1 LGHDT and CDR2 YNNKEL (reference sequence). The length of the CDR3 is 16 residues. The receptor comes from a woman aged 45-65 years with acute or convalescent COVID-19. The specimen was peripheral blood. This chain joins TRBV3-1 (or the pseudogene TRBV3-2) and TRBJ2-7; 9 bases map to TRBD2. DNA of the CDR3: TGTGCCAGCAGCCAAGGAGAGGTAGCGGGGGCCTTAGAGCAGTACTTC. This encodes CASSQGEVAGALEQYF.